The 28 T cell receptor beta chains reported below all come from one sample, sequenced in a study of cytomegalovirus exposure and HLA in healthy donors. Researchers ran the PCR with 60 Vbeta and 13 Jbeta primers. Some clones are missing from TCRdb's copy, which holds only in-frame ones; the method was immunoSEQ multiplex PCR. Found here are about 120,000 clones, roughly three quarters of them singletons; the top ten hold 2.5% to 3%. Sequenced input: PBMCs. The receptors come from a woman aged 18-35 years in good health and CMV-seropositive.

The chain combines TRBV15 with TRBJ2-3; TRBD2 matches at 7 bases. V trimming: 5 bases; J trimming: 5 bases; junction bases outside the gene matches: 10. The germline CDR1 and CDR2 sequences are LNHNV and YYDKDF (reference sequence). CDR3 length: 15 amino acids. For the CDR3, the DNA is TGTGCCACCAGCGAGAGGACTAGGGTAGGAGATACGCAGTATTTT. Amino acid sequence: CATSERTRVGDTQYF.

This chain links TRBV20-1 with TRBJ2-1, with D perhaps TRBD1 (6 bases). The CDR3 spans 11 residues. With 5 bases removed from V and 4 bases from J, the gap between germline ends came to 6 bases. Germline CDR1 is DFQATT and CDR2 is SNEGSKA (reference sequence). For the CDR3, the DNA is TGCAGTGCTGGACAGTACAATGAGCAGTTCTTC. It is translated as CSAGQYNEQFF.

This chain joins TRBV7-6 and TRBJ2-7; 7 bases map to TRBD1. The CDR3 contains 14 residues. Losses at the gene ends were 0 bases for V and 6 bases for J; bases not matched to a gene: 5. Germline loops: CDR1 SGHVS, CDR2 FNYEAQ. CDR3 bases: TGTGCCAGCAGCTTAGCGAGGGCAGGGGGCGAGCAGTACTTC. This encodes CASSLARAGGEQYF.

V gene TRBV21-1 combines with J gene TRBJ2-5; the table assigns TRBD1, which was not confirmed against the DNA. The J call may be in error: the DNA end matches TRBJ2-7 better. TRBV21-1 is a pseudogene. The CDR3 totals 16 residues. The CDR3 DNA reads TGTGCCAGCAGCAAAAAGGAAGGGACAGGGGAGTACGAGCAGTACTTC. Protein: CASSKKEGTGEYEQYF.

The rearrangement uses TRBV15 and TRBJ1-6; possibly TRBD1 for D (5 bases). The CDR3 runs to 16 residues. CDR1 and CDR2 (germline): LNHNV, YYDKDF (reference sequence). Deletions cut 1 base from V and 2 bases from J, with 9 bases between. The CDR3 is CATSRGRATYNSPLHF. The DNA for the CDR3 is TGTGCCACCAGCAGAGGCAGGGCAACCTATAATTCACCCCTCCACTTT.

The rearrangement uses TRBV6-1 and TRBJ2-7; D uncertain. The CDR3 is made up of 15 amino acids. V lost 6 bases to trimming and J lost 5 bases, with 20 bases between them. Germline V gives CDR1 MNHNS, CDR2 SASEGT. CDR3 bases: TGTGCCAGCAGCCTCTCGACTGGAAACGTCGACGAGCAGTACTTC. Protein product: CASSLSTGNVDEQYF.

In this sample, this clone turned up once. The chain uses TRBV4-2 and TRBJ2-7; 11 bases match TRBD2. This CDR3 has 15 residues. V trimming: 4 bases; J trimming: 1 base; junction bases outside the gene matches: 3. Germline loops: CDR1 LGHNA, CDR2 YNFKEQ. The CDR3 DNA reads TGTGCCAGCAGCCCTCGGACTAGCGGGTCCTACGAGCAGTACTTC. This sequence encodes CASSPRTSGSYEQYF.

This clone was observed a handful of times. The V call is TRBV28, the J call TRBJ1-5; 9 bases agree with TRBD1. CDR1 is MDHEN, CDR2 SYDVKM, per germline. This CDR3 is built from 12 residues. V dropped 7 bases and J dropped 7; count of bases not matched to a gene: 2. CDR3 DNA: TGTGCCAGCAAAACAGGGGGCCAGCCCCAGCATTTT. Amino acid sequence: CASKTGGQPQHF.

In this sample, this clone turned up a few times. The rearrangement uses TRBV7-5 and TRBJ2-7; no DNA check was done on the table's D call, TRBD2. TRBV7-5 is labeled a pseudogene. CDR3 size: 11 residues. CDR3 DNA sequence: TGTGCCAGAATCCCTAATATTGAGCAGTACTTC. Encoded protein: CARIPNIEQYF.

This clone was seen a handful of times. CDR3 DNA sequence: TGTGCCAGCAGCCCCGGGACTCTAAACACTGAAGCTTTCTTT. Translated: CASSPGTLNTEAFF. The chain recombines TRBV7-9 with TRBJ1-1; maybe TRBD1 (5 bases). Per germline, CDR1 SEHNR and CDR2 FQNEAQ (reference sequence). The CDR3 is 14 residues long. V gave up 5 bases and J gave up 2 bases, with 12 bases separating them. Supplemented by reference TRBV7-9 and TRBJ1-1, the full variable domain reads DTGVSQNPRHKITKRGQNVTFRCDPISEHNRLYWYRQTLGQGPEFLTYFQNEAQLEKSRLLSDRFSAERPKGSFSTLEIQRTEQGDSAMYLCASSPGTLNTEAFFGQGTRLTVV.

The rearrangement links TRBV5-1 to TRBJ2-7; TRBD2 aligns across 10 bases. The end of the DNA fits TRBJ2-1 better, so the J call may be wrong. CDR3 size: 14 residues. Germline V gene sequence: CDR1 SGHRS, CDR2 YFSETQ. CDR3 DNA: TGCGCCAGCAGCGAAGCGGGAGGGCTCTACGAGCAGTTCTTC. Translation gives CASSEAGGLYEQFF.

About this clone itself: One end of the junction does not line up with germline, which may come from a read error. The CDR3 DNA sequence: TGTGCTAGCAGTCCAGGTTCCTCTGGGGCCAACGTCCTGACTTTC. Translated: CASSPGSSGANVLTF. The V call is TRBV7-7, the J call TRBJ2-6, with D hard to call. The CDR3 runs to 15 residues. Germline loops: CDR1 SSHAT, CDR2 FNYEAQ (reference sequence).

This clone was counted a single time. V usage is TRBV9 and J usage is TRBJ1-1; 7 bases map to TRBD1. This CDR3 region has 15 residues. Germline V lookup: CDR1 SGDLS, CDR2 YYNGEE. After removal of 5 bases from V and 5 bases from J, the junction contained 12 bases not matched to a gene. Here the CDR3 reads CASSRGQAQGTEAFF. The CDR3 region has the DNA TGTGCCAGCAGTCGAGGACAGGCTCAGGGAACTGAAGCTTTCTTT.

To note about this clone: Its ends do not fully match the called genes, so a read error is possible. The rearrangement joins TRBV7-7 to TRBJ2-1, with TRBD2 identical over 7 bases. CDR3 length equals 15 residues. Germline CDR1 reads SSHAT; CDR2 reads FNYEAQ (reference sequence). The CDR3 is CASSLAGGRRDEQFF. The DNA of the CDR3 is TGTGCTAGCAGCTTAGCTGGCGGGAGAAGGGATGAGCAGTTCTTC.

The chain recombines TRBV7-3 with TRBJ2-5; a weak D match, TRBD1 (5 bases). Germline CDR1 reads SGHTA; CDR2 reads FQGTGA. The V and J ends lost 2 bases and 5 bases respectively, with 12 bases between them. The CDR3 length is 14 residues. CDR3 DNA: TGTGCCAGCAGCTTAGGTGGGGCTAGGGAGACCCAGTACTTC. This translates into CASSLGGARETQYF.

As for this clone: The same CDR3 also results from other DNA sequences found in this sample. The genes are TRBV25-1 and TRBJ1-6; TRBD1 is a possible D gene (6 bases). The CDR3 totals 17 residues. In germline, CDR1 is MGHDK, CDR2 SYGVNS. Trimming removed 3 bases from V and 0 bases from J, with 12 bases in between. CDR3 region: CASSEPQGSSYNSPLHF. The DNA for the CDR3 is TGTGCCAGCAGTGAGCCACAGGGAAGCTCCTATAATTCACCCCTCCACTTT.

With respect to this clone: The junction departs from the called germline gene at one end, perhaps through a read error. The chain has TRBV6-5 and TRBJ2-7; tentatively, D is TRBD1 (5 bases). This CDR3 region has 14 residues. Germline loops: CDR1 MNHEY, CDR2 SVGAGI. The CDR3: CTSSYYRNSYEQYF. The DNA for the CDR3 is TGTACCAGCAGTTACTACAGGAACTCCTACGAGCAGTACTTC.

The chain links TRBV5-1 to TRBJ1-4; 7 nucleotides line up with TRBD1. Germline CDR1 is SGHRS and CDR2 is YFSETQ. The CDR3 length is 16 residues. J gave up 8 bases and V 0 bases, and 10 bases lay outside the gene matches. DNA for the CDR3: TGCGCCAGCAGCTTGGAGGGTCAGGGGGGTGGAGAAAAACTGTTTTTT. Translating it yields CASSLEGQGGGEKLFF.

This clone was seen once. V usage is TRBV7-2 and J usage is TRBJ1-4; D gene uncertain. The V gene lost 5 bases and the J gene lost 8 bases, with 9 bases spanning the gap. The CDR3 contains 12 residues. Germline V lookup: CDR1 SGHTA, CDR2 FQGNSA. The CDR3 reads CASSPFEEKLFF. DNA of the CDR3: TGTGCCAGCAGCCCCTTTGAGGAAAAACTGTTTTTT. The full variable domain, in which reference TRBV7-2 and TRBJ1-4 provide the parts outside the CDR3, is GAGVSQSPSNKVTEKGKDVELRCDPISGHTALYWYRQSLGQGLEFLIYFQGNSAPDKSGLPSDRFSAERTGGSVSTLTIQRTQQEDSAVYLCASSPFEEKLFFGSGTQLSVL.

Worth noting for this clone: Sequence at one end of the junction differs from germline and may be a read error. V usage is TRBV7-7 and J usage is TRBJ2-5, with D possibly matching TRBD1 (5 bases). Germline loops: CDR1 SSHAT, CDR2 FNYEAQ (reference sequence). CDR3 length: 14 amino acids. CDR3 sequence reads: CASSQRQSQETQYF. CDR3 DNA: TGTGCTAGCAGCCAACGACAGTCCCAAGAGACCCAGTACTTC.

Remarks on this clone: No conserved phenylalanine or tryptophan ends this CDR3, so it is likely a read error. The limits of the CDR3 on the DNA are not certain, so only TCRdb's listed CDR3 is given. The chain links TRBV7-3 to TRBJ2-3; TRBD2 is the table's D call, not checked against the DNA. Germline CDR1 reads SGHTA; CDR2 reads FQGTGA. The CDR3 extends over 13 residues, inclusive of both ends. CDR3 amino acids: CASSLIKGLEFSV.

This clone was recorded a few times. The chain has TRBV18 and TRBJ2-7, with TRBD1 matching 7 bases. The V gene end was trimmed by 4 bases and the J gene end by 7 bases; junction bases not matched to a gene: 10. This CDR3 comprises 14 residues. The germline CDR1 and CDR2 sequences are KGHSH and LQKENI. This CDR3 is CASSRAGTAREQYF. DNA of the CDR3: TGTGCCAGCTCACGCGCCGGGACAGCCCGGGAGCAGTACTTC.

This clone was counted a single time. The V and J genes are TRBV9 and TRBJ2-1; D uncertain. This CDR3 contains 13 residues. Germline loops: CDR1 SGDLS, CDR2 YYNGEE. V lost 4 bases to trimming and J lost 6 bases, with 11 bases between them. The CDR3 loop reads CASSPLDSNEQFF. CDR3 bases: TGTGCCAGCAGCCCCCTCGACTCCAATGAGCAGTTCTTC.

The gene calls are TRBV5-5 and TRBJ1-4, with 10 bases that match TRBD1. V gave up 0 bases and J gave up 7 bases; unmatched junction bases: 3. The CDR3 has 15 amino acids. Germline-derived CDR1 and CDR2 are SGHKS and YYEKEE (reference sequence). CDR3 region: CASSLAWTGGEKLFF. As DNA, the CDR3 is TGTGCCAGCAGCTTGGCATGGACAGGGGGTGAAAAACTGTTTTTT.

The rearrangement uses TRBV6-6 and TRBJ2-7; the match to TRBD1 covers 8 bases. V shed 6 bases and J 0 bases; nucleotides not matched to a gene: 4. Germline V gene lookup returns CDR1 MNHNY and CDR2 SVGAGI (reference sequence). The CDR3 covers 14 residues. CDR3 DNA sequence: TGTGCCAGCAGCCCACAGGGGGTCTCCTACGAGCAGTACTTC. It translates to CASSPQGVSYEQYF.

The chain combines TRBV10-3 with TRBJ2-3, with TRBD2 identical over 8 bases. The junction had 13 bases not matched to a gene; V was cut back by 4 bases and J by 1 base. CDR3 size: 18 residues. The V gene's germline CDR1 is ENHRY and CDR2 SYGVKD. The CDR3 DNA sequence: TGTGCCATCAGTGGTAGCCCTGGGCGAGCGGGGGGCACAGATACGCAGTATTTT. This sequence encodes CAISGSPGRAGGTDTQYF.

The rearrangement uses TRBV19 and TRBJ2-5, with 7 bases identical to TRBD1. The germline CDR1 and CDR2 sequences are LNHDA and SQIVND (reference sequence). V was clipped by 3 bases and J by 12 bases; unmatched bases: 4. CDR3 length: 11 amino acids. Here the CDR3 DNA reads TGTGCCAGTAGTATGGGACAGCCTGAGTACTTC. Encoded protein: CASSMGQPEYF.

The rearrangement uses TRBV18 and TRBJ2-2, with D tentatively TRBD1 (5 bases). CDR1 and CDR2 (germline): KGHSH, LQKENI. The V end lost 4 bases, the J end lost 7 bases, and 16 bases lay between the germline ends. This CDR3 is built from 15 residues. CDR3 residues: CASSQRQLKNGELFF. In DNA, the CDR3 is TGTGCCAGCTCACAACGACAGCTAAAGAACGGGGAGCTGTTTTTT.